Sequencing of this T cell receptor beta chain was carried out in a study of tumor and adjacent non-tumor tissue in lung cancer. Study in general: There were 11 to 13 adenocarcinoma, a couple of squamous cell carcinoma and 1 small cell lung cancer cases.

CDR1 and CDR2 from the germline V gene are SQVTM and ANQGSEA. The CDR3 is made up of 13 amino acids. This sample's RNA came from whole unsorted tissue. The normal lung tissue was taken more than 3 cm from the tumor edge. Three rounds of nested PCR, following a modified ARM-PCR protocol, produced the TCRbeta library. MiXCR, run by TCRdb on the multiplex PCR reads, gives a single entry per CDR3 protein. The sample comprises about 110,000 distinct CDR3 sequences, 60% to 80% of which are singletons, and under 20% rests with the top ten. The material sequenced was distant non-tumor lung tissue. This receptor was taken from a man in his fifties or sixties with non-small cell lung cancer. The chain joins TRBV29-1 to TRBJ1-3; no firm D call. The CDR3: CGIESGTGNTIYF. The CDR3 nucleotides are TGCGGCATTGAATCTGGGACTGGAAACACCATATATTTT.